This T cell receptor beta chain was recorded in a study of blood T cell repertoires in COVID-19 (dated by TCRdb to 2019 to 2021). General notes on the study: Samples from collaborators originated in the United States, Italy and Spain and spanned both the acute and convalescent phases of COVID-19. The prospective study material was composed of cDNA or gDNA derived from T cells, B-cell-depleted T cells, or PBMCs. The dataset comprised deeply sampled blood TCRbeta repertoires from subjects exposed to, actively infected with, or recovered from COVID-19. A freely available public database, intended as a resource for researchers studying the immune response to SARS-CoV-2, is where the repertoires were released. The samples were drawn from two sources: the first 160 participants of the ongoing ImmuneRACE study, and 1,254 subjects contributed by 6 global collaborators. Nearly every sample came with metadata listing a de-identified subject ID, COVID-19 status, age in years and sex. Where available, HLA class I and class II types were obtained from metadata supplied by the sample provider rather than from assay-based typing.

Taken from cysteine to phenylalanine, the CDR3 has 18 residues. The DNA shown is the 54-base CDR3, in frame from base 1. From a lookup of the germline V gene (reference sequence), CDR1 and CDR2 are SGHKS and YYEKEE. The germline ends are 16 bases apart after V is trimmed by 0 bases and J by 0 bases. What the authors observed across the whole study: Clinical and demographic metadata were provided uncurated, with the amount varying by source and participant.

The table lists this clone with a count of one. It lacks a known antigen. There are no base qualities to consult, and no much larger clone falls within one base. The immunoSEQ Assay, a bias-controlled multiplex PCR, was used to amplify TCRbeta CDR3 regions from genomic DNA. As for the authors' bioinformatics: Nucleated cell counts per sample were estimated from amplification of reference gene primers within the assay. To quantify the absolute abundance of each unique TCRbeta CDR3 rearrangement, sequence reads were collapsed and filtered. For each sample, productive Simpson clonality was calculated as the square root of Simpson's diversity index across productive rearrangements. The immuneACCESS repertoire file appears here via TCRdb, limited to in-frame rearrangements. These files lack a portion of the clones; in checked studies, under half of the deficit traces to unresolved V genes, and the cause of the others is not known. That table furnishes V, J and clone size, whereas the DNA furnished D and trimming. A total of about 170,000 clones appear in this sample, under 85% of them only once. Under 7.5% of the sample lies in the top ten.

One collaborating source in Seattle enrolled patients during active infection and followed them longitudinally through the course of disease. The collaborating institutions used their own protocols to collect whole blood in K2EDTA tubes. For TCRbeta analysis, collaborators shipped samples in one of three forms: frozen whole blood, isolated PBMCs, or DNA extracted from either of those sample types. Recombination connected TRBV5-5 to TRBJ1-3; TRBD1 might be the D gene, on 6 matching bases. Sequences were obtained from peripheral blood. This receptor was taken from a man older than 75 with COVID-19, enrolled during active disease. At the DNA level, the sequence is TGTGCCAGCAGCTTGGGGGCGACAGGTTTTAGCTCTGGAAACACCATATATTTT. Translation gives CASSLGATGFSSGNTIYF.